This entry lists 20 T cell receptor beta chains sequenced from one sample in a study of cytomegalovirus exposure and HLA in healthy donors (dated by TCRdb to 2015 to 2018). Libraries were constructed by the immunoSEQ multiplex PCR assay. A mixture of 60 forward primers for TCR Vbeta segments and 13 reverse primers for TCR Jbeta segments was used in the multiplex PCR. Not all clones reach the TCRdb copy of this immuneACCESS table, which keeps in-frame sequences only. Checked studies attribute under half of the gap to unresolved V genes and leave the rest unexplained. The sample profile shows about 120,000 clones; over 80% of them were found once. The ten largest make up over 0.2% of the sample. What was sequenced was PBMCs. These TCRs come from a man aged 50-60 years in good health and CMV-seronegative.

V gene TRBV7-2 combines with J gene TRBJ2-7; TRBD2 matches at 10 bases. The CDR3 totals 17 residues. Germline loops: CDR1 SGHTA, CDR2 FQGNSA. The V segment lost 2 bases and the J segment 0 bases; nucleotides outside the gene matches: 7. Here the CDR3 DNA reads TGTGCCAGCAGCTTAAATCTAGCGGGGGTCAACTCCTACGAGCAGTACTTC. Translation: CASSLNLAGVNSYEQYF.

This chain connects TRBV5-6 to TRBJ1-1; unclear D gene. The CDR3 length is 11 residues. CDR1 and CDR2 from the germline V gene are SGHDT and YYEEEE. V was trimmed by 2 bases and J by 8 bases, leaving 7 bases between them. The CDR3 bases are TGTGCCAGCAGCTTCGGGAGGGAAGCTTTCTTT. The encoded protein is CASSFGREAFF.

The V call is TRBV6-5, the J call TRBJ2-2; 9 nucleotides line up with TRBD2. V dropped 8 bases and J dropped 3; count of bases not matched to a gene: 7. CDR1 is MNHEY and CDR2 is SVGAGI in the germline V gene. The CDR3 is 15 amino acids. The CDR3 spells CASSSLAGYTGELFF. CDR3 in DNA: TGTGCCAGCTCCTCACTAGCGGGTTACACCGGGGAGCTGTTTTTT.

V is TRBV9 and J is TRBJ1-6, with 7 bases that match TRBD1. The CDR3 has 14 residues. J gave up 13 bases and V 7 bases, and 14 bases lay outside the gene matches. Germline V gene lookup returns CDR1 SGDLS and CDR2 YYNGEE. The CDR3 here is CASGEAAGGIPLHF. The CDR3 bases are TGTGCCAGCGGAGAGGCGGCAGGGGGAATTCCCCTCCACTTT.

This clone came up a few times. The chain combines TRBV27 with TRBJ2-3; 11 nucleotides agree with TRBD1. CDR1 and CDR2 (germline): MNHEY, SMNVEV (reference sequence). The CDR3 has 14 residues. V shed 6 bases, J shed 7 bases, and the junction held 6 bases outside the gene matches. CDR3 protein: CASRRTGGSHTQYF. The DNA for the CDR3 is TGTGCCAGCAGACGGACAGGGGGCTCTCATACGCAGTATTTT.

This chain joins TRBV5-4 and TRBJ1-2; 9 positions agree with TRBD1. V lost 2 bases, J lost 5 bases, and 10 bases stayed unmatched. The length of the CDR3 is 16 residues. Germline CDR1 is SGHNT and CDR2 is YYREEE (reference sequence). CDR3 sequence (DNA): TGTGCCAGCAGCTTATTCGGTAGGACAGGGGAGTATGGCTACACCTTC. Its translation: CASSLFGRTGEYGYTF.

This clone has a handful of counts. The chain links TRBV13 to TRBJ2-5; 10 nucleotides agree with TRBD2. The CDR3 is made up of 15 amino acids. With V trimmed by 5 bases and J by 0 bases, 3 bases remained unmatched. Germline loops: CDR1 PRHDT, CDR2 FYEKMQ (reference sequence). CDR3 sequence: CASSKAGGYQETQYF. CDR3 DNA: TGTGCCAGCAGCAAAGCGGGAGGGTACCAAGAGACCCAGTACTTC.

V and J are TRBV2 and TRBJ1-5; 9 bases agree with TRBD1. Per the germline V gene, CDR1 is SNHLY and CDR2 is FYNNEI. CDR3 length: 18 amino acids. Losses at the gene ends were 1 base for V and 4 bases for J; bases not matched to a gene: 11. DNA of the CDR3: TGTGCCAGCAGTGAAGAATTCTTGGGACAGGGTCTGAATCAGCCCCAGCATTTT. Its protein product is CASSEEFLGQGLNQPQHF.

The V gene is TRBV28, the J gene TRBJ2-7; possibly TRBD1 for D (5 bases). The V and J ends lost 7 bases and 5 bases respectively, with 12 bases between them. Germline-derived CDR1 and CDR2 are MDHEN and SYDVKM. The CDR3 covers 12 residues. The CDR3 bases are TGTGCCAGCAAATCCAGGGCCCACGAGCAGTACTTC. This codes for CASKSRAHEQYF.

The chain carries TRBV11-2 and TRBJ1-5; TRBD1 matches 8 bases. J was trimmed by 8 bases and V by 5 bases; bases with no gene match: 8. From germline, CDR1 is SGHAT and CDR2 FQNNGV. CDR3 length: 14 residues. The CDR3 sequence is CASSAGTGVKPQHF. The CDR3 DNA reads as TGTGCCAGCAGCGCCGGGACAGGCGTTAAGCCCCAGCATTTT.

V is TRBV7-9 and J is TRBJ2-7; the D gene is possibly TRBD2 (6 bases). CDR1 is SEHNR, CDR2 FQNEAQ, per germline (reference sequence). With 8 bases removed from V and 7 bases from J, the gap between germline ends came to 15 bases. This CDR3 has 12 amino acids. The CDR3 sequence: CASERGSGEQYF. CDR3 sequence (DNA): TGTGCCAGCGAACGGGGGTCGGGAGAGCAGTACTTC.

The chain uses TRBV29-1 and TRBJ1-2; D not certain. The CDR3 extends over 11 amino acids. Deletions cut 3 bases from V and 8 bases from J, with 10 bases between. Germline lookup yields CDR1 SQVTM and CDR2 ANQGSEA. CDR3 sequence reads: CSVEGGRGYTF. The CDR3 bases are TGCAGCGTTGAGGGCGGGCGCGGCTACACCTTC.

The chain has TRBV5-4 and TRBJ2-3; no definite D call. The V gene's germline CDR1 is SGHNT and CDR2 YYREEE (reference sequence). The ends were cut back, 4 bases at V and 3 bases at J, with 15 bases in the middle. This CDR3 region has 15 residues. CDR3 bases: TGTGCCAGCAGCGGGCCGGCCGGCTGGACAGATACGCAGTATTTT. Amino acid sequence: CASSGPAGWTDTQYF.

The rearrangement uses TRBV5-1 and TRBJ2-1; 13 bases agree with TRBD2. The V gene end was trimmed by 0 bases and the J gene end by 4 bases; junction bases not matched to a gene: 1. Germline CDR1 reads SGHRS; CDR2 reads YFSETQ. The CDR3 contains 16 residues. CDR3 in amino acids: CASSLELAGGYNEQFF. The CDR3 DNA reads TGCGCCAGCAGCTTGGAACTAGCGGGGGGGTACAATGAGCAGTTCTTC. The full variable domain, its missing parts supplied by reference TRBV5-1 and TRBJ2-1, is KAGVTQTPRYLIKTRGQQVTLSCSPISGHRSVSWYQQTPGQGLQFLFEYFSETQRNKGNFPGRFSGRQFSNSRSEMNVSTLELGDSALYLCASSLELAGGYNEQFFGPGTRLTVL.

CDR3 sequence: CASSLGGSPSYEQYF. The CDR3, as DNA: TGCGCCAGCAGCTTGGGCGGATCACCCTCCTACGAGCAGTACTTC. The chain combines TRBV5-1 with TRBJ2-7; D gene unclear. CDR3 size: 15 residues. Germline V gene lookup returns CDR1 SGHRS and CDR2 YFSETQ. The V gene lost 0 bases and the J gene lost 0 bases, with 10 bases spanning the gap.

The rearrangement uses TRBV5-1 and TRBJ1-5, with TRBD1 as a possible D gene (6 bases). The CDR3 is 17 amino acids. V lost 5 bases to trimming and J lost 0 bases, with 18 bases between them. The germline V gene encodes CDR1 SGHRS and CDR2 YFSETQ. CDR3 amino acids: CASRGGGWQDSNQPQHF. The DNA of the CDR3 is TGCGCCAGCAGAGGGGGAGGGTGGCAGGATAGCAATCAGCCCCAGCATTTT.

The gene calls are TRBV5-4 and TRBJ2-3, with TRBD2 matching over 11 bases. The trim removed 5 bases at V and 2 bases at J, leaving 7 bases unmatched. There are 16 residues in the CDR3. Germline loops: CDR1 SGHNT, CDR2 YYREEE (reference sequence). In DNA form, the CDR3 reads TGTGCCAGCAGATCTCCTAGCGGGGGGCCCACAGATACGCAGTATTTT. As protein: CASRSPSGGPTDTQYF.

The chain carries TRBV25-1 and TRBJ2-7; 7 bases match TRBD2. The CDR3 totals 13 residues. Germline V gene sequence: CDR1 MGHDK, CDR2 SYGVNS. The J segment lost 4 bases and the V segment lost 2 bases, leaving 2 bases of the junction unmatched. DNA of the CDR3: TGTGCCAGCAGTGAAAGCGGGATTTACGAGCAGTACTTC. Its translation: CASSESGIYEQYF.

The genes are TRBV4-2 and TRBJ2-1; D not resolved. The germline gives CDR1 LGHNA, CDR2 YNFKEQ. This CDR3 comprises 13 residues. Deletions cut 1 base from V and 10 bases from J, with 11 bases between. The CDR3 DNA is TGTGCCAGCAGCCAAGTCGGCTCCGGGGAGCAGTTCTTC. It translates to CASSQVGSGEQFF.

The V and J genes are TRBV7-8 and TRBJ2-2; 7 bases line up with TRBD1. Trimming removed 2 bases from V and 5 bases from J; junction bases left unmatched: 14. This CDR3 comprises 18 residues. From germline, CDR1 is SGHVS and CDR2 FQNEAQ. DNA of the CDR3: TGTGCCAGCAGCTTAACAGGGGTGACGGTCAGACATACCGGGGAGCTGTTTTTT. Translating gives CASSLTGVTVRHTGELFF.